The 5 T cell receptor beta chains below come from one sample, sequenced in a study of T cells in Graves' hyperthyroidism and ophthalmopathy. TCR beta CDR3 sequences were amplified from RNA transcripts. HTBI primers drove first-round RT-PCR of the TCR CDR3. In TCRdb, the multiplex PCR reads were re-called with MiXCR into one record per CDR3 protein. This table holds under 650,000 distinct CDR3 sequences, 15% to 20% found once. Material for sequencing was blood. These TCRs come from a woman in her thirties with Graves' hyperthyroidism.

This clonotype was counted at least ten times. The V and J genes are TRBV28 and TRBJ1-1, with D unresolved. This CDR3 has 13 amino acids. Germline V lookup: CDR1 MDHEN, CDR2 SYDVKM. V was cut by 6 bases and J by 8 bases, with 16 bases left in between. The CDR3 nucleotides read TGTGCCAGCAGCCCCGACGGCCTCGGAGAAGCTTTCTTT. It specifies CASSPDGLGEAFF.

The gene calls are TRBV7-2 and TRBJ2-7; 7 bases map to TRBD1. Trimming removed 1 base from V and 2 bases from J; junction bases left unmatched: 2. CDR3 length: 14 amino acids. The germline gives CDR1 SGHTA, CDR2 FQGNSA. CDR3 nucleotide sequence: TGTGCCAGCAGCTTAGAGAGGGGGCCCTACGAGCAGTACTTC. Translating gives CASSLERGPYEQYF.

This clonotype was detected many times. The V and J genes are TRBV7-3 and TRBJ2-3, with D maybe TRBD2 (6 bases). V shed 0 bases and J shed 5 bases, with 6 bases lying between them. The CDR3 spans 13 residues. Germline CDR1 is SGHTA and CDR2 is FQGTGA. The CDR3 protein is CASSLTEGDTQYF. CDR3 nucleotide sequence: TGTGCCAGCAGCTTAACGGAGGGAGATACGCAGTATTTT.

In this sample, this clonotype turned up many times. The rearrangement joins TRBV2 to TRBJ1-5; D is undetermined. Per germline, CDR1 SNHLY and CDR2 FYNNEI. V was clipped by 4 bases and J by 0 bases, with 10 bases between them. The CDR3 totals 15 residues. CDR3 nucleotides: TGTGCCAGCAGTGCGGGAGCTTATAGCAATCAGCCCCAGCATTTT. This encodes CASSAGAYSNQPQHF.

As regards this clonotype: A clone one base away is much larger, so this may be a read error. The rearrangement links TRBV28 to TRBJ1-2; TRBD1 agrees at 7 bases. V trimming: 8 bases; J trimming: 2 bases; junction bases outside the gene matches: 11. The CDR3 has 15 amino acids. Germline V gives CDR1 MDHEN, CDR2 SYDVKM. This CDR3 reads CASGPGQALNYGYTF. The CDR3 region has the DNA TGTGCCAGCGGTCCTGGACAGGCGTTGAACTATGGCTACACCTTC.